Sequencing of this T cell receptor beta chain was carried out in a study of synovial regulatory T cells in juvenile arthritis (dated by TCRdb to between 2014 and 2016). Background on the whole study: Among the sequenced patients, a few were classified as therapy-naive, methotrexate plus infliximab was given to one, methotrexate was given to 5 to 7, and treatment information was unavailable for one. The TCR repertoire comparisons covered Treg and Teff subsets from roughly twelve JIA patients with active disease. Using matched patient samples, the researchers compared TCRbeta CDR3 repertoires across three groups: blood iaTreg cells, other blood Treg cells and synovial fluid Treg cells. Effector T cell subsets were also sequenced in this cohort for comparisons, but the Treg dataset alone covers only blood and synovial fluid Treg cells.

The CDR3 numbers 15 residues from cysteine through phenylalanine. Only the protein is available. CDR1 GTSNPN and CDR2 SVGIG were looked up in the germline V gene (reference sequence). Worth noting for this clone: The antigen this receptor binds is unknown.

TCR repertoires were obtained from approximately eleven juvenile idiopathic arthritis patients with active disease who had not reached inactive disease, of whom 3 were polyarticular and 8 were oligoarticular. A median age of around 10 years (range about 2.4-25) and a median disease duration of approximately 7 years (range 0.2-19.1) were recorded for the TCR-sequenced patients. Samples for TCR repertoire analysis were collected at two centres in Italy. Peripheral blood mononuclear cells were isolated by Histopaque-1077 density gradient and cryopreserved in around 90% FCS with around 10% DMSO. The library was generated by the immunoSEQ multiplex PCR assay. Adaptive Biotechnologies carried out the TCRbeta CDR3 sequencing. In the authors' own workflow: To assess repertoire similarity, the researchers used the Chao-modified Jaccard index along with median clonotype overlap taken from 200 random subsamples at equal sample size. Similarity analyses used either productive nucleotide sequences or in silico-translated amino acid sequences. Hierarchical clustering with single linkage and t-SNE based on Chao-modified Jaccard distances were applied for the comparison of repertoires. After normalising for sample size, the researchers measured repertoire diversity with the Renyi index across a range of alpha values. TCRdb took over this immuneACCESS table, retaining in-frame rearrangements with V and J assigned. Such tables are incomplete; in checked studies, under half of the missing clones stem from an unresolved V gene, and the remainder is unexplained. The V and J calls and clone size are taken from that table; D and trimming were inferred from the DNA. This sample's table has entries for over 7,500 clones. The ten biggest clones cover just over 0.7% of the sample.

Study-level results and caveats: Synovial Treg cells shared more CDR3 sequences with iaTreg cells than with other blood Treg cells, and Chao-Jaccard similarity confirmed that synovial Treg cells were more closely related to iaTreg cells. Across patients, iaTreg TCR repertoires were largely private and overlapped partially with synovial Teff repertoires and blood CPL repertoires. TCR diversity was lower in blood iaTreg cells than in other blood Treg cells, which is consistent with antigen-driven expansion.

The sample consisted of Treg cells from blood. The sample's cell subset or site label, decoded: remaining (HLA-DR-negative) circulating blood Treg cells. The receptor comes from a donor aged 2-35 years with juvenile idiopathic arthritis. The chain was built from TRBV30 and TRBJ1-1; TCRdb's D gene call, TRBD1, goes unchecked for lack of DNA. CDR3 sequence: CAWSLFGQGPPGAFF.